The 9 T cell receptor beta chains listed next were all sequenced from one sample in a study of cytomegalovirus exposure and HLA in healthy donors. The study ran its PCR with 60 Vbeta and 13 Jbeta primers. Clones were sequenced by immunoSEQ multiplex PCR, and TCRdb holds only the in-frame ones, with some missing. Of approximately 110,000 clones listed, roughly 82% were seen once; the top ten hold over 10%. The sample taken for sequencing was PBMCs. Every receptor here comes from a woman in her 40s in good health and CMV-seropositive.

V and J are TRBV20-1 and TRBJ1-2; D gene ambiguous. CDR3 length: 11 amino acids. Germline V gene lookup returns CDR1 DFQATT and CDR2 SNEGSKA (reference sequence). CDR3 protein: CLGGRNYGYTF. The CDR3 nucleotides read TGCTTGGGAGGGCGAAACTATGGCTACACCTTC.

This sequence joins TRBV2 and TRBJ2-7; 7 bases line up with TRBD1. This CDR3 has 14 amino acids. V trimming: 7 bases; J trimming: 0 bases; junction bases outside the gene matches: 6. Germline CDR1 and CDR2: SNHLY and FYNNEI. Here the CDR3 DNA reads TGTGCCAGCATCTGGGACAGCCCCTCCTACGAGCAGTACTTC. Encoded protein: CASIWDSPSYEQYF.

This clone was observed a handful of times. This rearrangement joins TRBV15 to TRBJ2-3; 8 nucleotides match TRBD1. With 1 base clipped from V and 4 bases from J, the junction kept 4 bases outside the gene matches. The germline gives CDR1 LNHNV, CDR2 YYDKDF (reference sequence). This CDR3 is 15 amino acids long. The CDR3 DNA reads TGTGCCACCAGCAGAGTATCAGGGGGCCCAGATACGCAGTATTTT. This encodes CATSRVSGGPDTQYF.

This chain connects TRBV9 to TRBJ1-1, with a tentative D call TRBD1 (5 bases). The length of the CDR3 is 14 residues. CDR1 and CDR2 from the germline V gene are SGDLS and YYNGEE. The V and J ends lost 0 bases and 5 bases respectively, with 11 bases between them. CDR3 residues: CASSVAAGKTEAFF. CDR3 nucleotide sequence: TGTGCCAGCAGCGTAGCGGCAGGGAAAACTGAAGCTTTCTTT.

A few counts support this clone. CDR3 loop: CASSSGLGNQPQHF. Here the CDR3 DNA reads TGTGCCAGCAGTTCGGGACTGGGCAATCAGCCCCAGCATTTT. V is TRBV5-6 and J is TRBJ1-5; D might be TRBD1 (5 bases). This CDR3 spans 14 amino acids. The ends were cut back, 5 bases at V and 2 bases at J, with 11 bases in the middle. Germline assignment: CDR1 SGHDT and CDR2 YYEEEE.

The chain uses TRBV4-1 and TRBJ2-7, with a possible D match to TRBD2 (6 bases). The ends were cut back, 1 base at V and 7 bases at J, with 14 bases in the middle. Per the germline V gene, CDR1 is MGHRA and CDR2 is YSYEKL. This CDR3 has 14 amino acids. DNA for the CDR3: TGCGCCAGCAGCCAAGTGGAGGGGCTGGGGGAGCAGTACTTC. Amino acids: CASSQVEGLGEQYF.

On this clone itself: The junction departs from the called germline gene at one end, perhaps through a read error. The CDR3 DNA follows: TGTGCTAGCAGTCCTTTAGCGGGAGAGTACGAGCAGTACTTC. Its translation: CASSPLAGEYEQYF. V usage is TRBV7-7 and J usage is TRBJ2-7; the match to TRBD2 covers 9 bases. The CDR3 covers 14 residues. The germline gives CDR1 SSHAT, CDR2 FNYEAQ (reference sequence).

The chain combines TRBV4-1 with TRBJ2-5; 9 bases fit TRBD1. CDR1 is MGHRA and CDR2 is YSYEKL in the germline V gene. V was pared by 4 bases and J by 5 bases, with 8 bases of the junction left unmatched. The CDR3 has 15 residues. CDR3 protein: CASSPTPDRGETQYF. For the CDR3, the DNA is TGCGCCAGCAGCCCCACCCCGGACAGGGGTGAGACCCAGTACTTC.

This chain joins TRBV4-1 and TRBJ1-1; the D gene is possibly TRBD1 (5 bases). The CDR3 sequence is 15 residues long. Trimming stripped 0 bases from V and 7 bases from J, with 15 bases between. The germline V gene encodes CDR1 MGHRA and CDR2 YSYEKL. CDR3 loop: CASSQDGAGMFEAFF. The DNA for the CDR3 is TGCGCCAGCAGCCAAGATGGGGCAGGAATGTTTGAAGCTTTCTTT.